This T cell receptor beta chain was recovered during a study of T cell responses to AZD1222 COVID-19 vaccine. Study-wide results and caveats: Nearly half of spike-specific TCRs reportedly target variant regions that are unmutated in the B.1.351 and B.1.1.7 variants. Spike-specific TCR breadth and depth were elevated following two AZD1222 doses. Clonal diversity was possibly underestimated, and the donors were mostly white British, with more females.

The repertoire was sequenced with immunoSEQ multiplex PCR; TCRdb's copy has only in-frame clones and lacks some. There are 100,000 to 150,000 clones in the sample; 86% occur only once, and around 17% lies in the top ten. Analysis merged second doses at about 4 or about 12 weeks. A note on this clone: The antigen is not known.

The sample in question was peripheral blood, obtained 28 days after the second AZD1222 dose. The sequence came from an adult who received the AZD1222 COVID-19 vaccine.

The DNA of the CDR3 is TGTGCCAGCAGTTTATCGGCCGGGAGCCGCGAGCAGTACTTC. As protein: CASSLSAGSREQYF. The rearrangement joins TRBV27 to TRBJ2-7; tentative D call: TRBD2 (6 bases). V lost 0 bases to trimming and J lost 6 bases, with 12 bases between them. The CDR3 extends over 14 amino acids. The germline V gene encodes CDR1 MNHEY and CDR2 SMNVEV (reference sequence).